In its sample, the clone carrying this T cell receptor beta chain was seen a few times. This sample was included in a study of blood T cell repertoires in COVID-19. Across the whole study: Researchers got acute and convalescent COVID-19 samples from the United States, Italy and Spain. T cells, B-cell-depleted T cells, or PBMCs supplied cDNA or gDNA.

Original data processing: Cell counts per sample came from amplifying reference gene primers. Only in-frame clones appear in the TCRdb table, and some are missing; sequencing was by immunoSEQ multiplex PCR. V and J calls and clone size are those listed in that table; D and trimming were worked out from the DNA. The sample carries about 110,000 clones, 72% recorded once. The germline CDR1 and CDR2 sequences are GTSNPN and SVGIG (reference sequence). V was trimmed by 1 base and J by 7 bases, leaving 8 bases between them. The CDR3 loop spans 12 amino acids. The rearrangement uses TRBV30 and TRBJ1-3, with D maybe TRBD1 (5 bases). The specimen was peripheral blood. This clonotype originated in a woman aged 55-69 years with acute or convalescent COVID-19. This CDR3 is CAWSGGANTIYF. In nucleotides, the CDR3 is TGTGCCTGGAGTGGTGGGGCGAACACCATATATTTT.